These 26 T cell receptor beta chains were sequenced from one sample in a study of T cell responses to AZD1222 COVID-19 vaccine. Method: immunoSEQ multiplex PCR; TCRdb's copy keeps in-frame clones and lacks some. The table has 150,000 to 200,000 clones, approximately 90% seen once. The input for sequencing was peripheral blood, taken on day 0 of AZD1222 vaccination. Receptors were obtained from an adult in good health.

The chain employs TRBV19 and TRBJ2-1; D not resolved. The CDR3 sequence is 12 residues long. The germline V and J ends were trimmed by 3 bases and 12 bases, with 12 bases remaining between them. Germline-derived CDR1 and CDR2 are LNHDA and SQIVND (reference sequence). CDR3 in amino acids: CASSMGYDGQFF. In DNA form, the CDR3 reads TGTGCCAGTAGTATGGGATACGACGGGCAGTTCTTC.

V gene TRBV27 combines with J gene TRBJ1-6, with TRBD1 as a possible D gene (6 bases). The CDR3 has 16 amino acids. CDR1 is MNHEY and CDR2 is SMNVEV in the germline V gene (reference sequence). V lost 2 bases, J lost 7 bases, and 15 bases lay in between. The CDR3 protein is CASSLTSRGRNSPLHF. The CDR3 bases are TGTGCCAGCAGTTTAACATCGAGGGGGAGGAATTCACCCCTCCACTTT.

The genes are TRBV6-6 and TRBJ2-3; 12 bases map to TRBD2. Germline loops: CDR1 MNHNY, CDR2 SVGAGI (reference sequence). J was trimmed by 3 bases and V by 5 bases; bases with no gene match: 3. The CDR3 totals 15 residues. CDR3: CASSLLAGGTDTQYF. The CDR3 nucleotides are TGTGCCAGCAGTCTACTAGCGGGGGGAACAGATACGCAGTATTTT.

The CDR3 loop reads CASSQAGGGTEAFF. The CDR3, as DNA: TGTGCCAGCAGCCAGGCAGGGGGGGGCACTGAAGCTTTCTTT. The rearrangement links TRBV3-1 (or the pseudogene TRBV3-2) to TRBJ1-1, with TRBD1 matching 7 bases. Germline V gene sequence: CDR1 LGHDT, CDR2 YNNKEL (reference sequence). The CDR3 extends over 14 amino acids. Trimming cost V 3 bases and J 4 bases; bases outside gene matches: 5.

The V gene is TRBV27, the J gene TRBJ2-7; no firm D call. From germline, CDR1 is MNHEY and CDR2 SMNVEV (reference sequence). This CDR3 comprises 13 residues. Trimming stripped 3 bases from V and 3 bases from J, with 9 bases between. CDR3 sequence reads: CASSFGRFYEQYF. The CDR3 bases are TGTGCCAGCAGTTTTGGCCGGTTCTACGAGCAGTACTTC.

The genes are TRBV6-5 and TRBJ1-3, with D possibly TRBD1 on 5 matching bases. CDR1 and CDR2 from the germline V gene are MNHEY and SVGAGI. V lost 8 bases, J lost 0 bases, and 14 bases lay in between. This CDR3 has 15 amino acids. The CDR3 bases are TGTGCCAGCGGTACAGCGGGGGGCTCTGGAAACACCATATATTTT. Amino acid sequence: CASGTAGGSGNTIYF.

The V call is TRBV27, the J call TRBJ2-7; D gene unclear. The V end lost 6 bases, the J end lost 3 bases, and 12 bases lay between the germline ends. Germline CDR1 is MNHEY and CDR2 is SMNVEV (reference sequence). The CDR3 consists of 13 residues. DNA of the CDR3: TGTGCCAGCAGCCTCCCGGGCAGCTACGAGCAGTACTTC. This encodes CASSLPGSYEQYF.

This clone was seen just once. CDR3 amino acids: CASRVQEAGELFF. The CDR3 DNA sequence: TGTGCCAGCAGGGTACAGGAGGCCGGGGAGCTGTTTTTT. This chain joins TRBV2 and TRBJ2-2; tentatively, D is TRBD1 or TRBD2 (5 bases each). Germline V CDR1 and CDR2: SNHLY, FYNNEI. The CDR3 loop spans 13 amino acids. Trimming left V 6 bases short and J 6 bases short, with 11 bases between.

This sequence joins TRBV7-3 and TRBJ1-2; 11 bases map to TRBD1. Germline V gene sequence: CDR1 SGHTA, CDR2 FQGTGA. The CDR3 runs 15 residues. With V trimmed by 5 bases and J by 4 bases, 6 bases remained unmatched. The CDR3 sequence: CASSPGQGAAYGYTF. The CDR3 DNA follows: TGTGCCAGCAGCCCAGGACAGGGGGCGGCCTATGGCTACACCTTC.

The chain employs TRBV7-2 and TRBJ2-7; 8 bases fit TRBD1. V shed 1 base and J 6 bases; nucleotides not matched to a gene: 8. This CDR3 spans 15 amino acids. Looked up from germline, CDR1 is SGHTA and CDR2 is FQGNSA. The CDR3 region has the DNA TGTGCCAGCAGCTTAGTTCGGGCAGGGGGCGCCGAGCAGTACTTC. Protein product: CASSLVRAGGAEQYF.

The V gene is TRBV6-5, the J gene TRBJ2-7; 8 bases agree with TRBD2. Losses at the gene ends were 0 bases for V and 2 bases for J; bases not matched to a gene: 3. This CDR3 is 15 amino acids long. Germline assignment: CDR1 MNHEY and CDR2 SVGAGI. In nucleotides, the CDR3 is TGTGCCAGCAGTTACTCGCCAGCGGGGGCCTACGAGCAGTACTTC. This codes for CASSYSPAGAYEQYF.

This chain connects TRBV7-2 to TRBJ1-5; D is ambiguous. The length of the CDR3 is 13 residues. V was shortened by 5 bases and J by 2 bases, with 7 bases between the two germline ends. Germline V CDR1 and CDR2: SGHTA, FQGNSA. The CDR3 coding sequence is TGTGCCAGCAGCCCCCTTCGCAATCAGCCCCAGCATTTT. Protein sequence: CASSPLRNQPQHF. The full variable domain, rest sourced from reference TRBV7-2 and TRBJ1-5, is GAGVSQSPSNKVTEKGKDVELRCDPISGHTALYWYRQSLGQGLEFLIYFQGNSAPDKSGLPSDRFSAERTGGSVSTLTIQRTQQEDSAVYLCASSPLRNQPQHFGDGTRLSIL.

The chain carries TRBV28 and TRBJ1-6; the D gene is possibly TRBD1 (6 bases). CDR1 is MDHEN, CDR2 SYDVKM, per germline. V shed 5 bases and J shed 6 bases, with 11 bases lying between them. This CDR3 contains 14 residues. The CDR3, as DNA: TGTGCCAGCAGTCCCCACAGGGCTAATTCACCCCTCCACTTT. It is translated as CASSPHRANSPLHF.

Only a few counts were recorded for this clone. The chain carries TRBV7-2 and TRBJ1-2, with D unclear. V was shortened by 1 base and J by 4 bases, with 10 bases between the two germline ends. Germline assignment: CDR1 SGHTA and CDR2 FQGNSA. The CDR3 length is 14 residues. CDR3 DNA sequence: TGTGCCAGCAGCTTAGATACCAGTTCCTATGGCTACACCTTC. It is translated as CASSLDTSSYGYTF.

The CDR3 loop is CATSDTTGPSSYEQYF. The CDR3 bases are TGTGCCACCAGTGACACAACAGGACCCTCCTCCTACGAGCAGTACTTC. V usage is TRBV24-1 and J usage is TRBJ2-7; D is possibly TRBD1 (5 bases). Germline CDR1 and CDR2: KGHDR and SFDVKD. The CDR3 totals 16 residues. The V end lost 4 bases, the J end lost 0 bases, and 15 bases lay between the germline ends.

The gene calls are TRBV4-3 and TRBJ1-5; the D gene is possibly TRBD1 (5 bases). This CDR3 comprises 15 residues. Germline loops: CDR1 LGHNA, CDR2 YSLEER. Trimming took 0 bases from V and 5 from J, leaving 11 bases between them. CDR3 amino acids: CASSQDWGGDQPQHF. The CDR3 coding sequence is TGCGCCAGCAGCCAAGACTGGGGCGGGGATCAGCCCCAGCATTTT.

The chain recombines TRBV14 with TRBJ1-2; maybe TRBD1 (5 bases). The CDR3 loop spans 15 amino acids. The V end was cut by 4 bases, the J end by 0 bases, with 12 bases between. Per germline, CDR1 SGHDN and CDR2 FVKESK. The CDR3 region is CASSPRGGSNYGYTF. The CDR3 DNA is TGTGCCAGCAGCCCTCGCGGGGGATCTAACTATGGCTACACCTTC. Drawing the rest from reference TRBV14 and TRBJ1-2, the complete variable domain is EAGVTQFPSHSVIEKGQTVTLRCDPISGHDNLYWYRRVMGKEIKFLLHFVKESKQDESGMPNNRFLAERTGGTYSTLKVQPAELEDSGVYFCASSPRGGSNYGYTFGSGTRLTVV.

The chain recombines TRBV7-3 with TRBJ2-1; either TRBD1 or TRBD2 may supply D (7 bases each). V lost 5 bases and J 11 bases, leaving 13 bases between the germline ends. Germline V CDR1 and CDR2: SGHTA, FQGTGA. CDR3 length: 12 amino acids. The CDR3 loop is CASSPGGAKQFF. The CDR3 bases are TGTGCCAGCAGCCCAGGGGGGGCAAAGCAGTTCTTC. Based on the CDR3 plus reference TRBV7-3 and TRBJ2-1, the full variable domain is GAGVSQTPSNKVTEKGKYVELRCDPISGHTALYWYRQSLGQGPEFLIYFQGTGAADDSGLPNDRFFAVRPEGSVSTLKIQRTERGDSAVYLCASSPGGAKQFFGPGTRLTVL.

This sequence joins TRBV11-2 and TRBJ1-3; weak D call: TRBD1 (5 bases). V lost 3 bases and J lost 0, with 12 bases in between. Germline V gene data show CDR1 as SGHAT and CDR2 as FQNNGV. CDR3 size: 16 residues. CDR3 bases: TGTGCCAGCAGCTTCCGACAGTACTACTCTGGAAACACCATATATTTT. Encoded protein: CASSFRQYYSGNTIYF. The entire variable domain, with the rest obtained from reference TRBV11-2 and TRBJ1-3, is as follows: EAGVAQSPRYKIIEKRQSVAFWCNPISGHATLYWYQQILGQGPKLLIQFQNNGVVDDSQLPKDRFSAERLKGVDSTLKIQPAKLEDSAVYLCASSFRQYYSGNTIYFGEGSWLTVV.

DNA of the CDR3: TGTGCCAGCAGCCGGGACGGCCCCCAGTTCTTC. It specifies CASSRDGPQFF. The rearrangement uses TRBV12-3 or TRBV12-4 and TRBJ2-1; D might be TRBD1 or TRBD2, each matching 5 bases. The CDR3 totals 11 residues. The germline V and J ends were trimmed by 6 bases and 13 bases, with 13 bases remaining between them.

This chain links TRBV4-1 with TRBJ1-1, with D hard to call. CDR1 and CDR2 from the germline V gene are MGHRA and YSYEKL. This CDR3 contains 15 residues. Trimming removed 4 bases from V and 1 base from J, with 13 bases in between. The CDR3 nucleotides read TGCGCCAGCAGCCCAGATAGGAGCCCGAACACTGAAGCTTTCTTT. This codes for CASSPDRSPNTEAFF.

J is TRBJ1-4 and V is TRBV5-1; TRBD1 might be the D (5 bases). The V end lost 5 bases, the J end lost 3 bases, and 11 bases lay between the germline ends. Germline V gene data show CDR1 as SGHRS and CDR2 as YFSETQ. This CDR3 has 14 amino acids. The CDR3 DNA sequence: TGCGCCAGCAGTTTTACAGGTCCTAATGAAAAACTGTTTTTT. Translated, it gives CASSFTGPNEKLFF.

This sequence joins TRBV24-1 and TRBJ2-3; D call uncertain. The length of the CDR3 is 15 residues. Germline V gives CDR1 KGHDR, CDR2 SFDVKD. Trimming removed 11 bases from V and 6 bases from J, with 23 bases in between. The CDR3 DNA reads as TGTGCCATCTCTGACGCGCGGACCCCTCGGGATACGCAGTATTTT. It is translated as CAISDARTPRDTQYF.

The count of this clone is one. V usage is TRBV6-6 and J usage is TRBJ2-7; TRBD1 matches 10 bases. The CDR3 runs to 14 residues. V lost 1 base to trimming and J lost 6 bases; unmatched junction nucleotides: 3. The germline V gene has CDR1 MNHNY and CDR2 SVGAGI (reference sequence). The CDR3 protein is CASSYLGQGSEQYF. The CDR3 bases are TGTGCCAGCAGTTACTTGGGACAGGGGTCCGAGCAGTACTTC.

This clone was recorded a few times. The chain recombines TRBV5-1 with TRBJ1-4; 9 bases agree with TRBD1. Germline assignment: CDR1 SGHRS and CDR2 YFSETQ. The CDR3 extends over 15 amino acids. Unmatched junction bases numbered 2, after V lost 0 bases and J lost 5 bases. CDR3 sequence: CASSLETGGNEKLFF. In DNA form, the CDR3 reads TGCGCCAGCAGCTTGGAGACAGGGGGAAATGAAAAACTGTTTTTT. The full variable domain, its missing parts supplied by reference TRBV5-1 and TRBJ1-4, is KAGVTQTPRYLIKTRGQQVTLSCSPISGHRSVSWYQQTPGQGLQFLFEYFSETQRNKGNFPGRFSGRQFSNSRSEMNVSTLELGDSALYLCASSLETGGNEKLFFGSGTQLSVL.

This chain links TRBV4-2 with TRBJ2-3; D ambiguous. Germline CDR1 and CDR2: LGHNA and YNFKEQ. The CDR3 extends over 17 amino acids. With 0 bases removed from V and 0 bases from J, the gap between germline ends came to 13 bases. The chain's CDR3 is CASSQERLFWSTDTQYF. As DNA, the CDR3 is TGTGCCAGCAGCCAAGAGAGACTGTTCTGGAGCACAGATACGCAGTATTTT.